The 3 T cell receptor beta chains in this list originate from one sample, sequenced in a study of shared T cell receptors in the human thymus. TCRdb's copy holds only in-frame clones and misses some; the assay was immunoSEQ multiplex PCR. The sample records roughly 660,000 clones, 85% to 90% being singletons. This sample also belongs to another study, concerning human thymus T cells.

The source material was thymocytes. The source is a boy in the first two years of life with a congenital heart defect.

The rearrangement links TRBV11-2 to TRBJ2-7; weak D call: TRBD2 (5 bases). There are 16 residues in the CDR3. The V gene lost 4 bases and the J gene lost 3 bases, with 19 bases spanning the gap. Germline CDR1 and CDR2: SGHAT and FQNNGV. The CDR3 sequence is CASSSFTGGPLYEQYF. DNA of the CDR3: TGTGCCAGCAGCTCCTTCACCGGCGGGCCCCTCTACGAGCAGTACTTC.

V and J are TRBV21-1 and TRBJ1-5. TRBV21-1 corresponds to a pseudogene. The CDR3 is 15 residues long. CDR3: CASSKARACRQPQHF. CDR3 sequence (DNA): TGTGCCAGCAGCAAAGCGCGGGCCTGCAGGCAGCCCCAGCATTTT.

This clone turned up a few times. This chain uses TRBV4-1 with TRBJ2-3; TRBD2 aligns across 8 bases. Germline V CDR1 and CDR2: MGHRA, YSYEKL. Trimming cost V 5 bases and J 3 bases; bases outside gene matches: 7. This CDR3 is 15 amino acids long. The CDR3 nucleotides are TGCGCCAGCAGCGCCAAGGGGACTAGGACAGATACGCAGTATTTT. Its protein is CASSAKGTRTDTQYF.